This TCR beta chain was sequenced in a study of cytomegalovirus exposure and HLA in healthy donors (dated by TCRdb to about 2017). For the study in its entirety: According to an earlier analysis of several hundred of the donors, roughly 180 million T cells yielded 100 million or so unique TCR beta sequences and approximately 300 Gb of sequence data. Roughly 5 DR-DQ haplotypes were treated as single units for association and clustering because of strong linkage in the cohort. Rather than using new phenotypic data, the later analysis identified candidate immune exposures from TCR beta sequences and from how often those sequences occurred across donors. In a later analysis, previously published TCR beta repertoires from more than 500 donors were re-analyzed and high-resolution HLA genotyping was added so that TCR occurrence patterns could be studied. To predict cytomegalovirus infection status, the study combined high-throughput TCR immunosequencing, statistical association of individual TCRs with disease status, and machine learning. To decide whether each TCR beta V gene segment behaved as functional or pseudogenic, an earlier analysis of some 600 of the donors relied on high-throughput TCR beta sequencing. The T cell repertoires of some 700 subjects were profiled by immunosequencing and related to cytomegalovirus serostatus. A later genetic analysis used genome-wide SNP genotypes for about 55% of the 666 donors, treating that subset as a discovery cohort. An early release covering about 600 HLA-typed donors comprised roughly 300 gigabases of sequencing data and tens of millions of unique TCR sequences. The number of typed donors differed by locus: about 620-640 for A, B, C, DRB1 and DQB1; some 500 for DQA1; fewer than 610 for DPA1; and about 450 for DPB1. Among a few hundred genotyped donors of the cohort, an average of around 240,000 unique TCR beta nucleotide sequences were sequenced per donor, 15% to 20% of them non-productive. Donor age, sex, ethnicity and CMV serostatus were compiled together with the repertoire data. All discovery cohort repertoires had been generated using a single sequencing platform. The study aimed to test whether signatures of past pathogen exposure could be identified by cataloging public T cell receptors. HLA typing covered class I and class II loci at four-digit resolution. The genetic ancestry cluster associated with self-reported Caucasian donors included 81% of the 300 to 400 genotyped donors. Besides the first cohort of under 700 subjects, a separate validation cohort made up of 120 different subjects was used. Study-wide findings and limitations: Three of the identified cytomegalovirus-associated TCR beta chains were confirmed in vitro to be specific for cytomegalovirus antigens. V-gene and J-gene trimming of TCR beta chains was associated with a missense DCLRE1C variant in a later genetic analysis, and the association was replicated in an independent cohort. Because HLA typing was missing for some donors at each locus, association tests included only the typed subset. When HLA alleles, especially DR and DQ, strongly co-occurred, TCR associations were difficult to assign to individual alleles. In an earlier analysis of 587 of the donors, most TCR beta V segments appeared in productive rearrangements about 87% or about 30% of the time, broadly matching IMGT annotations. In a later genetic analysis, fewer N-insertions in productive TCRs were reported among donors in an Asian-associated ancestry cluster than the roughly 710-donor mean. Compared with equally common non-associated chains, HLA-associated TCR beta chains in a later analysis were more clonally expanded and had lower generation probabilities. The study gave a list of about 150 TCR beta chains associated with cytomegalovirus. A cluster of highly shared sequence variants was judged likely to be a technical artifact of the sequencing pipeline. Roughly uniform sequencing depth across donors was assumed in presence/absence analyses, although this assumption may not hold. A further reported finding was that TCR beta sequences accurately predicted the HLA-A and HLA-B alleles for most subjects in the first cohort. According to a later analysis, parvovirus B19, influenza, CMV and Epstein-Barr virus appeared linked to several top co-occurrence clusters. A later analysis found that most CMV-associated TCR beta chains appeared HLA-restricted, with HLA associations seemingly driven largely by CMV exposure. In this cohort, only TCR beta chains were sequenced, and detectable features were limited by the absence of alpha or paired-chain data. Because counts were too low, about 15 rarely observed V segments, including chromosome 9 orphons, were left out of the earlier analysis of about 500 of the donors. In a later analysis, the rate of TCR association differed among HLA loci, with DRB1 alleles having the most associated TCRs and HLA-C alleles having the fewest. Most TCR sequences were seen in very few donors, while some public TCRs were found in many individuals. A later analysis associated 15,000 to 20,000 TCR beta sequences with specific HLA alleles at a false discovery rate of 0.05. The authors suggested that the approach could potentially be extended to other disease states and immunological phenotypes. Some IMGT-functional V segments, including TRBV6-2 and TRBV6-3, could not be told apart with the 87-base-pair reads, so those segments were excluded. For the cohort, immune exposure information was limited to CMV serostatus. Correlated functional status among segregating V segments might be attributable to linkage disequilibrium, but an unknown experimental factor could not be ruled out. The classifier was reported to diagnose cytomegalovirus status with high specificity and sensitivity in both the original and validation cohorts.

Counted from cysteine to phenylalanine, this CDR3 has 14 amino acids. The sequence is cut down to CDR3 DNA, 42 bases in frame from base 1. V sheds 1 base and J sheds 2 bases, leaving 8 bases between their ends. The germline V gene gives CDR1 as WSHSY and CDR2 as SAAADI. The cohort comprised some 730 healthy bone marrow donors. Cohort members were all nominally healthy when sampled, although unrecorded immune exposures were likely present. The donor was CMV seronegative and was included in the group of approximately 350 seronegative cohort members. Each donor provided a peripheral blood sample, and peripheral blood mononuclear cells were used for TCR beta sequencing. The Qiagen DNeasy Blood Extraction Kit was used to extract genomic DNA from the blood cell samples. Worth noting for this clone: Its antigen is currently not known. No base qualities exist here, and no much larger clone lies one base off it.

Library preparation was by the immunoSEQ multiplex PCR assay. The multiplex PCR relied on a mix of 60 forward primers for TCR Vbeta segments and 13 reverse primers for TCR Jbeta segments. A multiplex PCR assay on genomic DNA amplified the CDR3 region of rearranged TCR beta genes. On the Illumina HiSeq System, the amplified TCR beta libraries were sequenced as 87-base-pair reads. The original pipeline was this. In a later analysis, tens of millions of unique TCR beta chains were counted across the 690 or so repertoires, and roughly 11 million of these chains were shared by at least two donors. To remove PCR and sequencing errors, raw reads were error-corrected and collapsed into unique sequences using a nearest-neighbor algorithm that merged closely related sequences. CDR3 sequences were aligned to IMGT reference sequences to assign V, D and J gene segments. For a sequence to be retained, at least a six-nucleotide match to both a V gene segment and a J gene segment was required. A rearrangement counted as productive if the CDR3 had no stop codons and remained in frame with V and J, and every other rearrangement counted as non-productive. Following IMGT convention, CDR3 was defined as the stretch from the second conserved V-encoded cysteine up to the conserved J-encoded phenylalanine. Sequences without an unambiguous match to a single V gene segment were excluded from the earlier analysis of about 640 of the donors. In an earlier analysis of 450 to 700 of the donors, V segments were called functional above 56.7% productive rearrangements and were called segregating when the between-donor standard deviation exceeded 5%. A statistical classification framework was built to diagnose cytomegalovirus status from the catalog of TCR beta chain sequences. In a later analysis, V and J genes were assigned by comparing TCR nucleotide sequences against IMGT/GENE-DB human TR gene sequences. A later analysis assigned CDR3 sequences and most-parsimonious VDJ recombination scenarios with the TCRdist pipeline. In a later analysis, every TCR beta chain was defined by the combination of its CDR3 amino acid sequence and its V-gene family, and reads without a unique V-gene family were dropped. As a way to deal with suspected cross-contamination and a sequencing artifact, a later analysis dropped more than 500 nucleotide sequences that were highly shared and had low generation probability. In a later analysis, a clonal expansion index for each public chain was calculated from normalized within-repertoire ranks of inferred template counts. In a later analysis, generation probabilities were computed with a VDJ recombination model fitted to out-of-frame rearrangements, and the resulting probabilities were checked against IGoR. Hypergeometric tests were used in a later analysis to score TCR-TCR, TCR-HLA and TCR-CMV co-occurrence, with a repertoire-size bias correction applied to the TCR pairs. False discovery rates were estimated in a later analysis by permuting HLA or CMV assignments 20 times. In a later analysis, co-occurring TCRs were grouped using DBSCAN, and TCRdist sequence similarity was added for clustering within HLA-allele-positive subsets. Repertoires with fewer than 30,000 or more than 120,000 public chains, plus five repertoires with anomalous nucleotide sharing, were excluded from co-occurrence clustering. The table was pulled from immuneACCESS by TCRdb, which kept in-frame rearrangements only. Such tables lose some clones; where checked, under half of the loss comes from unresolved V genes, and the rest has no known cause. V, J and clone size were drawn from that table, and D and trimming were deduced from the DNA. The sample contains some 54,000 clones, about three quarters of them found a single time. The ten top clones hold roughly 3% of the sample.

The source of this sequence is a man aged 18-30 years in good health and CMV-seronegative. The rearranged chain carries TRBV10-2 and TRBJ2-5, and the D gene may be TRBD1, 5 bases matching. The sequenced sample consisted of PBMCs. The nucleotide sequence is given as TGCGCCAGCAGTGAGTTGGGGCGTCAAGAGACCCAGTACTTC. The translation is CASSELGRQETQYF.